Listed below are T cell receptor beta chains from one sample, sequenced in a study of blood T cell repertoires in COVID-19. Measured with immunoSEQ multiplex PCR; TCRdb has only the in-frame clones, and not every one. The profile shows 250,000 or so clones, 80% to 90% of them singletons. Specimen: PBMCs or T cells enriched from blood (not recorded which). These receptor sequences come from a woman aged 25 to 39 who had been exposed to COVID-19. Each CDR3 is given with its conserved first and last residue. A D gene is named only where the DNA matches it firmly. Expanded clones are given a class, and other clones once, few, many or no size at all.

abundance: once; j_gene: TRBJ2-5; v_gene: TRBV11-2; d_gene: TRBD1; CDR3aa: CASSLGTGQETQYF; CDR3nt: TGTGCCAGCAGCTTGGGGACAGGCCAAGAGACCCAGTACTTC
abundance: once; j_gene: TRBJ2-7; v_gene: TRBV11-2; d_gene: TRBD2; CDR3aa: CASSLGTSGASSYEQYF; CDR3nt: TGTGCCAGCAGCTTAGGGACTAGCGGTGCGAGCTCCTACGAGCAGTACTTC
abundance: .; j_gene: TRBJ1-6; v_gene: TRBV30; d_gene: .; CDR3aa: CAYREGAYNSPLHF; CDR3nt: TGTGCCTACCGTGAGGGGGCCTATAATTCACCCCTCCACTTT
abundance: .; j_gene: TRBJ1-4; v_gene: TRBV19; d_gene: .; CDR3aa: CASPDGGNEKLFF; CDR3nt: TGTGCCAGTCCTGACGGAGGTAATGAAAAACTGTTTTTT
abundance: once; j_gene: TRBJ2-3; v_gene: TRBV7-9; d_gene: .; CDR3aa: CASSLAARSTDTQYF; CDR3nt: TGTGCCAGCAGCTTAGCTGCCCGGAGCACAGATACGCAGTATTTT
abundance: .; j_gene: TRBJ2-7; v_gene: TRBV6-5; d_gene: TRBD1; CDR3aa: CASSRTGDYTYEQYF; CDR3nt: TGTGCCAGCAGCCGGACAGGTGACTACACCTACGAGCAGTACTTC
abundance: .; j_gene: TRBJ2-7; v_gene: TRBV25-1; d_gene: .; CDR3aa: CASSSVYEQYF; CDR3nt: TGTGCCAGCAGTTCAGTCTACGAGCAGTACTTC
abundance: .; j_gene: TRBJ2-1; v_gene: TRBV4-1; d_gene: .; CDR3aa: CASSRLASNEQFF; CDR3nt: TGCGCCAGCAGCCGTCTAGCGAGCAATGAGCAGTTCTTC
abundance: once; j_gene: TRBJ2-1; v_gene: TRBV4-1; d_gene: TRBD1; CDR3aa: CASSPRTGYEQFF; CDR3nt: TGCGCCAGCAGCCCGCGGACAGGGTATGAGCAGTTCTTC
abundance: .; j_gene: TRBJ2-5; v_gene: TRBV7-7; d_gene: .; CDR3aa: CASSLGSGSGGTQYF; CDR3nt: TGTGCTAGCAGCTTAGGTTCGGGGTCTGGAGGGACCCAGTACTTC
abundance: .; j_gene: TRBJ1-2; v_gene: TRBV7-6; d_gene: TRBD1; CDR3aa: CASSLGGGQARNGYTF; CDR3nt: TGTGCCAGCAGCTTAGGGGGGGGACAGGCCCGTAATGGCTACACCTTC
abundance: .; j_gene: TRBJ2-7; v_gene: TRBV10-1; d_gene: .; CDR3aa: CASSDSGEVPHYEQYF; CDR3nt: TGCGCCAGCAGTGACTCGGGAGAAGTTCCCCACTACGAGCAGTACTTC
abundance: .; j_gene: TRBJ2-7; v_gene: TRBV12-3/TRBV12-4; d_gene: TRBD2; CDR3aa: CASRAGVHYEQYF; CDR3nt: TGTGCCAGTCGAGCGGGAGTGCACTACGAGCAGTACTTC
abundance: once; j_gene: TRBJ2-2; v_gene: TRBV24-1; d_gene: .; CDR3aa: CATSAEQNAPTPSNTGELFF; CDR3nt: TGTGCCACCAGTGCGGAACAGAACGCGCCCACGCCCTCGAACACCGGGGAGCTGTTTTTT
abundance: .; j_gene: TRBJ2-1; v_gene: TRBV7-2; d_gene: TRBD2; CDR3aa: CASSPTSGTSYNEQFF; CDR3nt: TGTGCCAGCAGCCCGACTAGCGGGACCTCCTACAATGAGCAGTTCTTC
abundance: .; j_gene: TRBJ2-1; v_gene: TRBV4-1; d_gene: TRBD2; CDR3aa: CASSQDPASGRSGSYNEQFF; CDR3nt: TGCGCCAGCAGCCAAGACCCGGCTAGCGGGAGGTCTGGATCTTACAATGAGCAGTTCTTC
abundance: .; j_gene: TRBJ2-2; v_gene: TRBV24-1; d_gene: TRBD1; CDR3aa: CATSDPRTGFGTGELFF; CDR3nt: TGTGCCACCAGTGATCCGCGGACAGGGTTCGGTACCGGGGAGCTGTTTTTT
abundance: .; j_gene: TRBJ2-7; v_gene: TRBV28; d_gene: .; CDR3aa: CASSLSGVGGYEQYF; CDR3nt: TGTGCCAGCAGTTTATCGGGGGTAGGAGGCTACGAGCAGTACTTC
abundance: .; j_gene: TRBJ1-4; v_gene: TRBV5-6; d_gene: .; CDR3aa: CASSSDSNEKLFF; CDR3nt: TGTGCCAGCAGCTCTGACAGTAATGAAAAACTGTTTTTT
abundance: .; j_gene: TRBJ2-7; v_gene: TRBV10-3; d_gene: TRBD1; CDR3aa: CAINQQGPGYEQYF; CDR3nt: TGTGCCATCAATCAACAGGGGCCCGGGTACGAGCAGTACTTC
abundance: once; j_gene: TRBJ1-1; v_gene: TRBV3-1/TRBV3-2; d_gene: .; CDR3aa: CASRLDGRNTEAFF; CDR3nt: TGTGCCAGCAGGCTGGACGGGAGGAACACTGAAGCTTTCTTT
abundance: .; j_gene: TRBJ1-1; v_gene: TRBV30; d_gene: .; CDR3aa: CAWRWAHTEAFF; CDR3nt: TGTGCCTGGAGATGGGCGCACACTGAAGCTTTCTTT
abundance: .; j_gene: TRBJ2-7; v_gene: TRBV6-1; d_gene: TRBD2; CDR3aa: CASSEGGGETYEQYF; CDR3nt: TGTGCCAGCAGTGAAGGGGGAGGGGAGACCTACGAGCAGTACTTC
abundance: .; j_gene: TRBJ2-1; v_gene: TRBV2; d_gene: .; CDR3aa: CASSERGFGEQFF; CDR3nt: TGTGCCAGCAGTGAAAGGGGGTTCGGTGAGCAGTTCTTC
abundance: .; j_gene: TRBJ1-5; v_gene: TRBV19; d_gene: TRBD1; CDR3aa: CASSIGQEFNQPQHF; CDR3nt: TGTGCCAGTAGTATCGGACAGGAATTCAATCAGCCCCAGCATTTT
abundance: .; j_gene: TRBJ2-1; v_gene: TRBV18; d_gene: TRBD2; CDR3aa: CASSPTSGSALEQFF; CDR3nt: TGTGCCAGCTCCCCGACTAGCGGGAGTGCCCTTGAGCAGTTCTTC
abundance: few; j_gene: TRBJ2-1; v_gene: TRBV5-1; d_gene: .; CDR3aa: CASSLGASSYNEQFF; CDR3nt: TGCGCCAGCAGCTTGGGGGCGTCTTCCTACAATGAGCAGTTCTTC
abundance: .; j_gene: TRBJ2-2; v_gene: TRBV30; d_gene: .; CDR3aa: CAWSVGGSNTGELFF; CDR3nt: TGTGCCTGGAGTGTAGGGGGTTCGAACACCGGGGAGCTGTTTTTT
abundance: .; j_gene: TRBJ1-1; v_gene: TRBV28; d_gene: .; CDR3aa: CASSLGGLNTEAFF; CDR3nt: TGTGCCAGCAGTTTGGGGGGGCTGAACACTGAAGCTTTCTTT
abundance: .; j_gene: TRBJ1-4; v_gene: TRBV3-1/TRBV3-2; d_gene: .; CDR3aa: CASSHFHRVGDHFEKLFF; CDR3nt: TGTGCCAGCAGCCATTTTCACAGGGTTGGGGACCATTTTGAAAAACTGTTTTTT
abundance: .; j_gene: TRBJ1-5; v_gene: TRBV18; d_gene: .; CDR3aa: CASSPARSNQPQHF; CDR3nt: TGTGCCAGCTCACCCGCCAGGTCAAATCAGCCCCAGCATTTT
abundance: .; j_gene: TRBJ1-5; v_gene: TRBV15; d_gene: .; CDR3aa: CATSSLGGGGNQPQHF; CDR3nt: TGTGCCACCAGCAGTCTGGGGGGGGGAGGCAATCAGCCCCAGCATTTT
abundance: .; j_gene: TRBJ2-7; v_gene: TRBV11-2; d_gene: .; CDR3aa: CASSFGQSGVVAAEQYF; CDR3nt: TGTGCCAGCAGCTTCGGGCAATCGGGAGTCGTCGCCGCCGAGCAGTACTTC
abundance: few; j_gene: TRBJ2-1; v_gene: TRBV3-1/TRBV3-2; d_gene: TRBD2; CDR3aa: CASSPEGRLAGAYNEQFF; CDR3nt: TGTGCCAGCAGCCCCGAAGGTAGACTAGCGGGAGCCTACAATGAGCAGTTCTTC
abundance: .; j_gene: TRBJ2-3; v_gene: TRBV7-8; d_gene: .; CDR3aa: CASSRGSSTDTQYF; CDR3nt: TGTGCCAGCAGCCGAGGGAGCTCCACAGATACGCAGTATTTT
abundance: .; j_gene: TRBJ2-5; v_gene: TRBV18; d_gene: .; CDR3aa: CASSFGTHGETQYF; CDR3nt: TGTGCCAGCTCGTTCGGGACTCACGGGGAGACCCAGTACTTC
abundance: .; j_gene: TRBJ1-2; v_gene: TRBV7-9; d_gene: .; CDR3aa: CASSSSAGASYGYTF; CDR3nt: TGTGCCAGCAGCTCCTCCGCAGGGGCTTCCTATGGCTACACCTTC
abundance: .; j_gene: TRBJ1-2; v_gene: TRBV7-9; d_gene: TRBD1; CDR3aa: CASSLAQGAGDYGYTF; CDR3nt: TGTGCCAGCAGCTTAGCCCAGGGGGCAGGTGACTATGGCTACACCTTC
abundance: .; j_gene: TRBJ2-1; v_gene: TRBV11-2; d_gene: TRBD2; CDR3aa: CASSVNPSGRHGEQFF; CDR3nt: TGTGCCAGCAGCGTTAACCCTAGCGGGAGACATGGTGAGCAGTTCTTC
abundance: .; j_gene: TRBJ2-1; v_gene: TRBV4-2; d_gene: .; CDR3aa: CASSQDTGKGNEQFF; CDR3nt: TGTGCCAGCAGCCAAGATACGGGAAAGGGTAATGAGCAGTTCTTC
abundance: .; j_gene: TRBJ2-1; v_gene: TRBV5-4; d_gene: .; CDR3aa: CASSLASPVYNEQFF; CDR3nt: TGTGCCAGCAGCTTGGCTAGCCCCGTTTACAATGAGCAGTTCTTC
abundance: .; j_gene: TRBJ2-1; v_gene: TRBV9; d_gene: TRBD2; CDR3aa: CASGLSRLAGNNEQFF; CDR3nt: TGTGCCAGCGGACTATCCAGACTAGCGGGAAACAATGAGCAGTTCTTC
abundance: .; j_gene: TRBJ2-1; v_gene: TRBV10-1; d_gene: .; CDR3aa: CASSRYNEQFF; CDR3nt: TGCGCCAGCAGCAGGTACAATGAGCAGTTCTTC
abundance: .; j_gene: TRBJ2-6; v_gene: TRBV5-4; d_gene: .; CDR3aa: CASSFTGAGANVLTF; CDR3nt: TGTGCCAGCAGCTTTACCGGGGCTGGGGCCAACGTCCTGACTTTC
abundance: .; j_gene: TRBJ2-7; v_gene: TRBV6-5; d_gene: .; CDR3aa: CASSPTSSYEQYF; CDR3nt: TGTGCCAGCAGCCCGACTAGTTCCTACGAGCAGTACTTC
abundance: .; j_gene: TRBJ1-2; v_gene: TRBV7-6; d_gene: .; CDR3aa: CASSLGVGSGDMQYGYTF; CDR3nt: TGTGCCAGCAGCTTAGGGGTGGGCTCAGGGGATATGCAGTATGGCTACACCTTC
abundance: .; j_gene: TRBJ2-5; v_gene: TRBV7-2; d_gene: TRBD1; CDR3aa: CASSLGGTGGAETQYF; CDR3nt: TGTGCCAGCAGCTTAGGGGGGACAGGGGGCGCCGAGACCCAGTACTTC
abundance: .; j_gene: TRBJ2-5; v_gene: TRBV2; d_gene: .; CDR3aa: CASSVSSGETQYF; CDR3nt: TGTGCCAGCAGTGTATCAAGCGGGGAGACCCAGTACTTC
abundance: once; j_gene: TRBJ2-7; v_gene: TRBV5-1; d_gene: TRBD1; CDR3aa: CASISTRDRSSYEQYF; CDR3nt: TGCGCCAGCATTTCTACCCGGGACAGAAGCTCCTACGAGCAGTACTTC
abundance: .; j_gene: TRBJ1-5; v_gene: TRBV24-1; d_gene: TRBD1; CDR3aa: CATSDQDRRDNQPQHF; CDR3nt: TGTGCCACCAGTGACCAGGACAGGCGGGACAATCAGCCCCAGCATTTT